The entry below gives a single T cell receptor (beta chain) sequence along with its context. Random hexamers were used to reverse transcribe the RNA input (about 0.5 to 1 ug). Via MiXCR, TCRdb re-called the immunoSEQ multiplex PCR reads, giving one row per CDR3 protein. Of 160,000 or so distinct CDR3 sequences in the sample, roughly 94% were seen once. CDR3 length equals 13 residues. CDR1 and CDR2 (germline): LGHNA, YNFKEQ. The V end lost 1 base, the J end lost 2 bases, and 5 bases lay between the germline ends. This entry comes from a study of CD8 T cells in Susac syndrome. The sample was CD4+ T cells from PBMCs. The origin of this receptor is a human donor with multiple sclerosis. The rearrangement links TRBV4-2 to TRBJ1-2; unclear D gene. CDR3 loop: CASSQGTNYGYTF. Here the CDR3 DNA reads TGTGCCAGCAGCCAAGGCACAAACTATGGCTACACCTTC.